This T cell receptor (beta chain) was identified in a study of beta chain features in type 1 diabetes. Study-wide background: Over all samples combined, some 99,000,000 sorted cells were examined.

Sequencing targeted expressed TCRB transcripts, as all isolated RNA had been reverse transcribed. The method was immunoSEQ multiplex PCR; TCRdb's version includes in-frame clones alone and lacks a portion of them. The table shows around 650,000 clones, with around 11% occurring only once. Deletions cut 0 bases from V and 3 bases from J, with 5 bases between. The CDR3 covers 13 residues. Germline V gives CDR1 SGHTA, CDR2 FQGNSA. One heparinised draw, averaging around 0.12 L, was taken per donor. Central memory, naive, regulatory and stem cell-like memory CD4+ cells were sorted by CD45RO/CCR7/CD25/CD127/CD95/CD27. Purity exceeding 95% was reached by all sorted populations. As for this clone: What it recognizes is unknown.

Findings and limits, study-wide: Patients with Type 1 diabetes showed moderately but significantly shorter TCRB CDR3s in all four CD4+ subsets.

The TCR sequence derives from a man between 25 and 39 years old with type 1 diabetes. The sample consisted of naive CD4+ T cells from blood. V usage is TRBV7-2 and J usage is TRBJ1-2, with D perhaps TRBD1 (5 bases). The CDR3 region is CASSLAGDYGYTF. In nucleotides, the CDR3 is TGTGCCAGCAGCTTAGCAGGGGACTATGGCTACACCTTC.